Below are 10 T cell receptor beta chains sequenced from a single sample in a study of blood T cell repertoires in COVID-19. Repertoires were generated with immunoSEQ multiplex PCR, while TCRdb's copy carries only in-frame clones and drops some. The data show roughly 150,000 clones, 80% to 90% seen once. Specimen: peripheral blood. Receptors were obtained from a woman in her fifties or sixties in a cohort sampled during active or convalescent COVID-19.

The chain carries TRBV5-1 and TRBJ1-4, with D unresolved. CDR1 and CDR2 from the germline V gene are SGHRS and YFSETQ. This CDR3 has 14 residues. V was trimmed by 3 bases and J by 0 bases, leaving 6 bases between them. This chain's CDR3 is CASSWTATNEKLFF. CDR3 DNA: TGCGCCAGCAGCTGGACTGCAACTAATGAAAAACTGTTTTTT.

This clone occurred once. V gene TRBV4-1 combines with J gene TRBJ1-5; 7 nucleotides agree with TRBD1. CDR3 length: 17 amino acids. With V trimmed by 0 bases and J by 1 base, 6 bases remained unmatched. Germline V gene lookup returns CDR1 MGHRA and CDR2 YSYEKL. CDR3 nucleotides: TGCGCCAGCAGCCAAGATGAAGGCAGGGGGAGCAATCAGCCCCAGCATTTT. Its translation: CASSQDEGRGSNQPQHF.

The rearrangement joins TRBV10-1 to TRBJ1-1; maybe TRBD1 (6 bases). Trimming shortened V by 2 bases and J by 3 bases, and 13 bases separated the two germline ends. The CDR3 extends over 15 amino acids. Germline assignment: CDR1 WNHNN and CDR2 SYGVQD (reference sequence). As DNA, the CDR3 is TGCGCCAGCAGTGAGGGCCCAGGGGTTTACACTGAAGCTTTCTTT. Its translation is CASSEGPGVYTEAFF.

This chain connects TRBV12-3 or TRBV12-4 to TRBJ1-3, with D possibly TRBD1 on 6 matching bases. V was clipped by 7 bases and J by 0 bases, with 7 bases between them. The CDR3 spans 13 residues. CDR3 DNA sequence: TGTGCCAGCAACAGGGACTCTGGAAACACCATATATTTT. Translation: CASNRDSGNTIYF.

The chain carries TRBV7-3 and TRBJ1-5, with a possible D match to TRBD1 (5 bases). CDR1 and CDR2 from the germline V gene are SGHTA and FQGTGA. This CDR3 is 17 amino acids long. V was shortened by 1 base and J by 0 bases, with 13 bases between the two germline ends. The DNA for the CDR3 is TGTGCCAGCAGCTTAAAAGACAGTCGCTATAGCAATCAGCCCCAGCATTTT. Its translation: CASSLKDSRYSNQPQHF. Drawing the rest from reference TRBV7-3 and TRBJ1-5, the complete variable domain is GAGVSQTPSNKVTEKGKYVELRCDPISGHTALYWYRQSLGQGPEFLIYFQGTGAADDSGLPNDRFFAVRPEGSVSTLKIQRTERGDSAVYLCASSLKDSRYSNQPQHFGDGTRLSIL.

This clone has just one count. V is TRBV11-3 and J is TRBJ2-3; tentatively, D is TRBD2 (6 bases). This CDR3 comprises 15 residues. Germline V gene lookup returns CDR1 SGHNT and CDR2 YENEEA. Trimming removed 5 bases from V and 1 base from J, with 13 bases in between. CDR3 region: CASSRTGERTDTQYF. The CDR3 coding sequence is TGTGCCAGCAGCAGGACGGGGGAACGCACAGATACGCAGTATTTT.

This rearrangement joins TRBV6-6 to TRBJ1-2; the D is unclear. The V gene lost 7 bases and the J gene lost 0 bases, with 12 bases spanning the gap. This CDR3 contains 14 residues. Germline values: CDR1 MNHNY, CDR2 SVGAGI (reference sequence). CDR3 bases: TGTGCCAGCACCCGAGGTGGAGCTAACTATGGCTACACCTTC. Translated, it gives CASTRGGANYGYTF.

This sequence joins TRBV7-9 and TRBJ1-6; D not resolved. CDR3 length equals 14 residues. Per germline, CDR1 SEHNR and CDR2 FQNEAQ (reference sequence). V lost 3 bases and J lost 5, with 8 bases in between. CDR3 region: CASSFNGDNSPLHF. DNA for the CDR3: TGTGCCAGCAGCTTCAACGGAGATAATTCACCCCTCCACTTT. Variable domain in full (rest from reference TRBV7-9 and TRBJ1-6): DTGVSQNPRHKITKRGQNVTFRCDPISEHNRLYWYRQTLGQGPEFLTYFQNEAQLEKSRLLSDRFSAERPKGSFSTLEIQRTEQGDSAMYLCASSFNGDNSPLHFGNGTRLTVT.

The CDR3 DNA reads as TGTGCCAGCAGTCCATCGGGGGGGTCCTACAATGAGCAGTTCTTC. Translating gives CASSPSGGSYNEQFF. This chain connects TRBV6-6 to TRBJ2-1, with 8 positions matching TRBD2. Germline lookup yields CDR1 MNHNY and CDR2 SVGAGI (reference sequence). This CDR3 has 15 residues. V lost 5 bases and J lost 1; bases outside the gene matches: 4.

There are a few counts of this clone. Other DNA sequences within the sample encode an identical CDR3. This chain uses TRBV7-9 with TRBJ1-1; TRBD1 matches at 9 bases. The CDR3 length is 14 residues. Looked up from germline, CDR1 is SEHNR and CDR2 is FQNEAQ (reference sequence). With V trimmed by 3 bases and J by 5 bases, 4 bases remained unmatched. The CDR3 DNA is TGTGCCAGCAGCTTGGGACAGGGTAGTACTGAAGCTTTCTTT. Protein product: CASSLGQGSTEAFF.